This T cell receptor (beta chain) comes out of a study of cytomegalovirus exposure and HLA in healthy donors. This CDR3 contains 14 residues. J was trimmed by 8 bases and V by 2 bases; bases with no gene match: 7. Per the germline V gene, CDR1 is SGHDT and CDR2 is YYEEEE. PCR amplification relied on 60 Vbeta primers (plus 13 Jbeta primers). The repertoire was sequenced with immunoSEQ multiplex PCR; TCRdb's copy has only in-frame clones and lacks some. The data contain more than 90,000 clones, 82% of them singletons. On this clone: Antigen: not known.

Notes on the study in general: Reports described diagnosis of cytomegalovirus status by the classifier as highly specific and sensitive.

The clonotype was recovered from a man younger than 45 in good health and CMV-seropositive. The rearrangement joins TRBV5-6 to TRBJ1-2; 9 positions match TRBD1. The specimen was PBMCs. CDR3 region: CASSFPTGGNGYTF. The CDR3 DNA sequence: TGTGCCAGCAGCTTCCCCACAGGGGGCAACGGCTACACCTTC.